The text below deals with one TCR beta chain. The target antigen is unknown. The CDR3 extends over 16 amino acids. Per the germline V gene, CDR1 is MDHEN and CDR2 is SYDVKM. V dropped 6 bases and J dropped 5 bases, with 21 bases sitting between them. The repertoire was sequenced with immunoSEQ multiplex PCR; TCRdb's copy has only in-frame clones and lacks some. The data show 45,000 to 50,000 clones, just under 90% seen once. The record originates from a study of regulatory and conventional T cells in RAG deficiency. General study results and limits: These Omenn syndrome Treg sorts may hold peripherally activated cells instead. Shorter CDR3s in all patient subsets; >90% Treg-Tconv overlap in Omenn.

The sorted conventional CD4+ T cells were CD25-low and CD127-high, with genomic DNA sequenced. The same sample was also studied in work on regulatory T cells. That paper notes: Primers: 52 TRBV forward and 13 TRBJ reverse.

J is TRBJ2-3 and V is TRBV28; tentatively, D is TRBD1 or TRBD2 (7 bases each). The receptor was derived from a human donor in good health. Sequencing was performed on CD4+ effector T cells sorted from blood. The CDR3 bases are TGTGCCAGCAGCCCATTGACAGGGAGGGGGGAAGATACGCAGTATTTT. As protein: CASSPLTGRGEDTQYF.